This T cell receptor (beta chain) comes out of a study of technical replicates of blood from several donors. Trimming at V came to 0 bases and at J to 1 base, leaving 4 bases not matched to a gene. Germline V gene sequence: CDR1 SGHRS, CDR2 YFSETQ. This CDR3 has 16 amino acids. Repertoires were generated with immunoSEQ multiplex PCR, while TCRdb's copy carries only in-frame clones and drops some. The sample includes around 100,000 clones, roughly 95% of them seen just once. The chain has TRBV5-1 and TRBJ2-1; TRBD2 agrees at 7 bases. The sequencing input was T cells isolated from PBMCs. This receptor was taken from a human donor in good health. The CDR3 region is CASSLVGGVSYNEQFF. The CDR3 DNA reads as TGCGCCAGCAGCTTGGTGGGAGGGGTGTCCTACAATGAGCAGTTCTTC.